This TCR beta chain was sequenced during a study of OX40 agonist ivuxolimab in advanced cancers. About the research overall: Patients were treated with intravenous ivuxolimab, dosed at 0.01 to 10 mg/kg and infused every 2 weeks. Three patients had partial responses: one hepatocellular carcinoma, two cutaneous melanoma. Regarding the study as a whole: Certain nonresponders additionally had low normalized T-cell clonal expansion. Clonal expansion was seen in CD4+ and CD8+ blood T cells by week 6 at 0.1 to 3.0 mg/kg.

The germline CDR1 and CDR2 sequences are LNHDA and SQIVND (reference sequence). The CDR3 totals 16 residues. V was cut by 5 bases and J by 5 bases, with 19 bases left in between. Remarks on this clone: Its antigen is not known.

Only in-frame clones appear in the TCRdb table, and some are missing; sequencing was by immunoSEQ multiplex PCR. Of more than 65,000 clones listed, approximately 80% are singletons. The origin of this receptor is an adult with an advanced solid tumor such as melanoma, head and neck, liver or kidney cancer. The sequences come from CD4+ or CD8+ T cells sorted from blood, collected in a trial of the OX40 agonist ivuxolimab. J is TRBJ2-4 and V is TRBV19; D possibly corresponds to TRBD2 (6 bases). CDR3 in DNA: TGTGCCAGTAGTGCTGGGACTTACGGGTCCGAAAACATTCAGTACTTC. It encodes CASSAGTYGSENIQYF.